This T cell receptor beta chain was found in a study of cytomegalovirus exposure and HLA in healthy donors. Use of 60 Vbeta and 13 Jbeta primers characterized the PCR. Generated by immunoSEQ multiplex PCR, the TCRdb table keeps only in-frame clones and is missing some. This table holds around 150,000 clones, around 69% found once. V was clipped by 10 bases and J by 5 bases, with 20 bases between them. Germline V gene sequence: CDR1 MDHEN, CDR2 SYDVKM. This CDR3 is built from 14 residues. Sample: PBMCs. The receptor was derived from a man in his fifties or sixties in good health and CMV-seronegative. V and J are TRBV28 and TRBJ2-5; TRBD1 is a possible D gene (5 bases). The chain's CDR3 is CATQDGATRETQYF. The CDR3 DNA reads TGTGCCACCCAAGATGGGGCAACCAGGGAGACCCAGTACTTC.